Below are 13 T cell receptor beta chains sequenced from a single sample in a study of cytomegalovirus exposure and HLA in healthy donors. The PCR had 60 Vbeta and 13 Jbeta primers. Clones were read by immunoSEQ multiplex PCR, and TCRdb kept only the in-frame ones, dropping some. The data show approximately 120,000 clones, about 73% seen once. The source material was PBMCs. The receptors were sampled from a woman aged 40-49 years in good health and CMV-seronegative.

V and J are TRBV5-1 and TRBJ1-1, with a tentative D call TRBD1 (5 bases). Germline V gene sequence: CDR1 SGHRS, CDR2 YFSETQ. V dropped 0 bases and J dropped 5 bases, with 8 bases sitting between them. The CDR3 is made up of 13 amino acids. CDR3 sequence: CASSLARVTEAFF. DNA for the CDR3: TGCGCCAGCAGCTTGGCCAGGGTAACTGAAGCTTTCTTT.

The chain combines TRBV27 with TRBJ2-2, with D tentatively TRBD2 (5 bases). The CDR3 runs 15 residues. Per germline, CDR1 MNHEY and CDR2 SMNVEV (reference sequence). Trimming took 2 bases from V and 6 from J, leaving 13 bases between them. The CDR3 protein is CASSLEGLRAGELFF. As DNA, the CDR3 is TGTGCCAGCAGTTTAGAAGGGTTGCGGGCCGGGGAGCTGTTTTTT.

V is TRBV11-2 and J is TRBJ2-1; D gene ambiguous. CDR1 and CDR2 from the germline V gene are SGHAT and FQNNGV. This CDR3 spans 16 amino acids. V lost 8 bases and J 4 bases, leaving 21 bases between the germline ends. CDR3 sequence: CASQPPESTVYNEQFF. Written as DNA, the CDR3 is TGTGCCAGCCAACCCCCCGAGTCCACAGTTTACAATGAGCAGTTCTTC.

The chain couples TRBV4-3 to TRBJ2-4; 9 positions match TRBD2. The CDR3 has 15 amino acids. Looked up from germline, CDR1 is LGHNA and CDR2 is YSLEER. Trimming at V came to 0 bases and at J to 7 bases, leaving 4 bases not matched to a gene. CDR3: CASSQELAGANIQYF. The CDR3 region has the DNA TGCGCCAGCAGCCAAGAATTAGCGGGGGCTAACATTCAGTACTTC.

The rearrangement uses TRBV2 and TRBJ2-7; 11 bases are shared with TRBD2. The length of the CDR3 is 14 residues. Germline CDR1 SNHLY, CDR2 FYNNEI. V lost 7 bases to trimming and J lost 2 bases; unmatched junction nucleotides: 4. The CDR3 loop is CASMGTSGTYEQYF. The CDR3, as DNA: TGTGCCAGCATGGGGACTAGCGGAACCTACGAGCAGTACTTC.

CDR3 sequence reads: CASSGTGDLGGNQPQHF. In DNA form, the CDR3 reads TGCGCCAGCAGTGGGACAGGGGATCTCGGTGGCAATCAGCCCCAGCATTTT. The rearrangement joins TRBV4-1 to TRBJ1-5; 10 nucleotides agree with TRBD1. The trim removed 6 bases at V and 2 bases at J, leaving 10 bases unmatched. The CDR3 sequence is 17 residues long. CDR1 and CDR2 (germline): MGHRA, YSYEKL.

This clone was seen once. This chain uses TRBV6-1 with TRBJ1-4, with D possibly matching TRBD1 (6 bases). This CDR3 is 14 amino acids long. CDR1 is MNHNS and CDR2 is SASEGT in the germline V gene. V was pared by 4 bases and J by 0 bases, with 6 bases between. The CDR3 spells CASSAGATNEKLFF. The CDR3 nucleotides read TGTGCCAGCAGTGCAGGGGCAACTAATGAAAAACTGTTTTTT.

The count of this clone is one. The J gene is TRBJ1-1, the V gene TRBV27, with D tentatively TRBD1 (5 bases). This CDR3 spans 14 amino acids. V lost 3 bases to trimming and J lost 1 base, with 9 bases between them. Germline V gene lookup returns CDR1 MNHEY and CDR2 SMNVEV (reference sequence). The CDR3 DNA sequence: TGTGCCAGCAGTTTCTCAGGGCAGAACACTGAAGCTTTCTTT. As protein: CASSFSGQNTEAFF.

The rearrangement uses TRBV7-9 and TRBJ2-7, with 14 bases matching TRBD2. Germline CDR1 SEHNR, CDR2 FQNEAQ (reference sequence). The CDR3 spans 14 residues. The V gene end was trimmed by 5 bases and the J gene end by 6 bases; junction bases not matched to a gene: 3. CDR3 residues: CASSGTSGSGEQYF. The CDR3 coding sequence is TGTGCCAGCAGCGGGACTAGCGGGAGTGGCGAGCAGTACTTC. The variable domain in full, completed from reference TRBV7-9 and TRBJ2-7, reads DTGVSQNPRHKITKRGQNVTFRCDPISEHNRLYWYRQTLGQGPEFLTYFQNEAQLEKSRLLSDRFSAERPKGSFSTLEIQRTEQGDSAMYLCASSGTSGSGEQYFGPGTRLTVT.

The chain links TRBV20-1 to TRBJ1-2; TRBD1 matches at 7 bases. The CDR3 runs 11 residues. V was clipped by 6 bases and J by 7 bases; unmatched bases: 5. Per germline, CDR1 DFQATT and CDR2 SNEGSKA (reference sequence). CDR3 sequence: CSARGQVGYTF. The CDR3 bases are TGCAGTGCGAGGGGGCAGGTTGGCTACACCTTC.

The gene calls are TRBV10-2 and TRBJ2-7; D remains ambiguous. CDR1 and CDR2 (germline): WSHSY, SAAADI. This CDR3 spans 13 amino acids. V was shortened by 8 bases and J by 6 bases, with 17 bases between the two germline ends. The CDR3 spells CASAGSRSAEQYF. Here the CDR3 DNA reads TGCGCCAGCGCAGGATCTCGTTCCGCCGAGCAGTACTTC.

This chain links TRBV25-1 with TRBJ2-3, with D unclear. This CDR3 spans 16 amino acids. V lost 1 base to trimming and J lost 0 bases, with 11 bases between them. Germline assignment: CDR1 MGHDK and CDR2 SYGVNS. CDR3 protein: CASSESRLASTDTQYF. The CDR3 DNA reads as TGTGCCAGCAGTGAATCTAGGCTCGCTAGCACAGATACGCAGTATTTT. Drawing the rest from reference TRBV25-1 and TRBJ2-3, the complete variable domain is EADIYQTPRYLVIGTGKKITLECSQTMGHDKMYWYQQDPGMELHLIHYSYGVNSTEKGDLSSESTVSRIRTEHFPLTLESARPSHTSQYLCASSESRLASTDTQYFGPGTRLTVL.

This clone was seen more than once but under ten times. This chain joins TRBV27 and TRBJ1-2; D is undetermined. Germline V lookup: CDR1 MNHEY, CDR2 SMNVEV (reference sequence). CDR3 length: 13 amino acids. Trimming removed 3 bases at V and 7 bases at J, with 12 bases between. CDR3 nucleotides: TGTGCCAGCAGTTTCGCGGGGTTAAGTGGCTACACCTTC. Translation gives CASSFAGLSGYTF.